What follows are 8 T cell receptor beta chains derived from one specimen sequenced in a study of shared clonotypes between healthy human individuals (dated by TCRdb to the early 2020s). Library preparation employed the immunoSEQ multiplex PCR assay. Entries here come from immuneACCESS through TCRdb and include only in-frame sequences with V and J called. Some clones fail to appear in such tables; in the studies checked, an unresolved V gene covers under half of the shortfall, and the cause of the remainder is unknown. The sample has over a million clones on record, around 75% of them singletons. Around 1.4% of the sample is taken by the ten largest. The source material was memory CD4+ T cells sorted from blood. The sample's cell subset or site label, in plain terms: CD45RA-negative fraction. The source of these receptors is a man younger than 30 in good health.

The table lists this clone with a count of one. The chain has TRBV2 and TRBJ1-1; D may be TRBD1 (6 bases). Per germline, CDR1 SNHLY and CDR2 FYNNEI. There are 14 residues in the CDR3. V lost 4 bases and J 6 bases, leaving 15 bases between the germline ends. CDR3 loop: CASSGTAKPSEAFF. The CDR3 region has the DNA TGTGCCAGCAGTGGGACAGCCAAGCCCTCTGAAGCTTTCTTT. The whole variable domain, filled in from reference TRBV2 and TRBJ1-1, reads EPEVTQTPSHQVTQMGQEVILRCVPISNHLYFYWYRQILGQKVEFLVSFYNNEISEKSEIFDDQFSVERPDGSNFTLKIRSTKLEDSAMYFCASSGTAKPSEAFFGQGTRLTVV.

The gene calls are TRBV30 and TRBJ1-2; a weak D match, TRBD1 (6 bases). This CDR3 is 13 amino acids long. Germline V gene sequence: CDR1 GTSNPN, CDR2 SVGIG (reference sequence). Trimming cost V 4 bases and J 7 bases, with 16 bases left between them. The CDR3 here is CAWIPTGLSGYTF. DNA of the CDR3: TGTGCCTGGATCCCTACAGGGTTAAGTGGCTACACCTTC.

This chain uses TRBV9 with TRBJ2-5; 7 nucleotides agree with TRBD2. The ends lost 4 bases at V and 7 bases at J; junction bases unmatched: 10. Germline V CDR1 and CDR2: SGDLS, YYNGEE. The CDR3 runs 14 residues. The CDR3, as DNA: TGTGCCAGCAGCCCTCTAGCGGCCCCCGGGACCCAGTACTTC. This encodes CASSPLAAPGTQYF.

This sequence joins TRBV11-3 and TRBJ2-1; D is uncertain. Germline assignment: CDR1 SGHNT and CDR2 YENEEA. This CDR3 has 15 amino acids. V was pared by 5 bases and J by 3 bases, with 14 bases between. The CDR3 nucleotides read TGTGCCAGCAGCCAAACATCGAATGGCTACAATGAGCAGTTCTTC. Residues: CASSQTSNGYNEQFF.

The chain recombines TRBV5-1 with TRBJ2-5; TRBD2 matches at 8 bases. The CDR3 is made up of 16 amino acids. Germline CDR1 and CDR2: SGHRS and YFSETQ. Losses at the gene ends were 0 bases for V and 3 bases for J; bases not matched to a gene: 7. CDR3 region: CASSLGPGLDKETQYF. Here the CDR3 DNA reads TGCGCCAGCAGCTTGGGGCCGGGACTAGACAAAGAGACCCAGTACTTC.

The J gene is TRBJ2-2, the V gene TRBV5-1; TRBD2 matches at 10 bases. CDR1 and CDR2 from the germline V gene are SGHRS and YFSETQ. The CDR3 covers 16 residues. J lost 3 bases, V lost 6 bases, and 8 bases had no gene match. CDR3 sequence (DNA): TGCGCCAGCACCGAACTAGCGGGGTCTGACACCGGGGAGCTGTTTTTT. It translates to CASTELAGSDTGELFF. Full variable domain (outside the CDR3, taken from reference TRBV5-1 and TRBJ2-2): KAGVTQTPRYLIKTRGQQVTLSCSPISGHRSVSWYQQTPGQGLQFLFEYFSETQRNKGNFPGRFSGRQFSNSRSEMNVSTLELGDSALYLCASTELAGSDTGELFFGEGSRLTVL.

The rearrangement links TRBV27 to TRBJ2-1; D is undetermined. The CDR3 spans 12 residues. Trimming shortened V by 4 bases and J by 9 bases, and 10 bases separated the two germline ends. The germline CDR1 and CDR2 sequences are MNHEY and SMNVEV (reference sequence). The CDR3 DNA follows: TGTGCCAGCAGTTCGGTCGGTGTTGAGCAGTTCTTC. Residues: CASSSVGVEQFF.

The chain recombines TRBV2 with TRBJ2-7; 8 bases fit TRBD1. Trimming took 6 bases from V and 2 from J; bases not matched to a gene: 3. The CDR3 contains 13 residues. Germline-derived CDR1 and CDR2 are SNHLY and FYNNEI. The CDR3 here is CASRKGQAYEQYF. The CDR3 DNA is TGTGCCAGCAGAAAGGGACAGGCCTACGAGCAGTACTTC.